Listed below are T cell receptor beta chains from one sample, sequenced in a study of blood T cell repertoires in COVID-19. The table came from immunoSEQ multiplex PCR; TCRdb's copy has only in-frame clones and leaves some out. The top ten hold around 2.3% of the sample, which has under 200,000 clones, approximately 91% seen once. The sample taken for sequencing was peripheral blood. These receptors all come from a man aged 70 or older with active or convalescent COVID-19. The CDR3 runs from the conserved cysteine through the conserved F or W. The order of the fields is D gene, J gene, clone size, V gene, CDR3 protein, CDR3 DNA. A D gene is named only where the DNA matches it firmly. A clone size is listed for some rows: how often the clone was seen (once, few, many), or a class if it is expanded.

- | TRBJ2-2 | - | TRBV19 | CASSMGQGWSTGELFF | TGTGCCAGTAGTATGGGGCAGGGGTGGAGCACCGGGGAGCTGTTTTTT
TRBD2 | TRBJ2-2 | - | TRBV28 | CASSRSGSSGELFF | TGTGCCAGCAGTCGAAGCGGGAGCTCCGGGGAGCTGTTTTTT
TRBD1 | TRBJ2-1 | - | TRBV5-1 | CASSWQPPGQGAVNEQFF | TGCGCCAGCAGCTGGCAACCTCCGGGACAGGGGGCGGTCAATGAGCAGTTCTTC
- | TRBJ2-2 | few | TRBV4-1 | CASSQDRGTGELFF | TGCGCCAGCAGCCAAGATAGGGGGACCGGGGAGCTGTTTTTT
- | TRBJ1-2 | - | TRBV25-1 | CASEGLSNYGYTF | TGTGCCAGCGAAGGACTTTCTAACTATGGCTACACCTTC
TRBD1 | TRBJ2-3 | once | TRBV5-1 | CASSAGQGTDTQYF | TGCGCCAGCAGCGCGGGACAGGGGACAGATACGCAGTATTTT
TRBD1 | TRBJ2-2 | - | TRBV5-6 | CASSFSGQVITGELFF | TGTGCCAGCAGCTTTTCCGGACAGGTGATCACCGGGGAGCTGTTTTTT
TRBD1 | TRBJ2-2 | - | TRBV7-2 | CASSEQGASTGELFF | TGTGCCAGCAGCGAACAGGGGGCCAGCACCGGGGAGCTGTTTTTT
- | TRBJ1-3 | - | TRBV5-5 | CASSPTDSFSGNTIYF | TGTGCCAGCAGCCCAACGGACAGTTTCTCTGGAAACACCATATATTTT
- | TRBJ2-1 | - | TRBV30 | CALETGSSYNEQFF | TGTGCCCTGGAAACCGGGAGCTCCTACAATGAGCAGTTCTTC
TRBD1 | TRBJ2-5 | - | TRBV5-1 | CASSPGQAETQYF | TGCGCCAGCAGCCCCGGACAGGCAGAGACCCAGTACTTC
- | TRBJ1-5 | - | TRBV7-2 | CASRRTGLSNQPQHF | TGTGCCAGCAGGCGTACAGGGCTCAGCAATCAGCCCCAGCATTTT
- | TRBJ2-1 | - | TRBV19 | CASSIDWTANEQFF | TGTGCCAGTAGTATCGATTGGACAGCAAATGAGCAGTTCTTC
- | TRBJ2-7 | - | TRBV7-2 | CALGLARPTYEQYF | TGTGCCCTGGGCCTCGCCAGACCCACCTACGAGCAGTACTTC
- | TRBJ1-1 | - | TRBV9 | CASSAGYANTEAFF | TGTGCCAGCAGCGCAGGGTATGCGAACACTGAAGCTTTCTTT
TRBD1 | TRBJ2-5 | - | TRBV3-1/TRBV3-2 | CASSQRGQGIQETQYF | TGTGCCAGCAGTCAAAGGGGACAGGGGATCCAGGAGACCCAGTACTTC
- | TRBJ2-1 | - | TRBV6-5 | CASSPWDSDNEQFF | TGTGCCAGCAGCCCCTGGGACTCTGACAATGAGCAGTTCTTC
- | TRBJ2-3 | - | TRBV4-1 | CASSQVGVSTDTQYF | TGCGCCAGCAGCCAAGTAGGGGTCAGCACAGATACGCAGTATTTT
- | TRBJ2-7 | - | TRBV2 | CASKDGTLPSYEQYF | TGTGCCAGCAAAGATGGCACCCTCCCCTCCTACGAGCAGTACTTC
- | TRBJ2-2 | few | TRBV24-1 | CATSDLGQGLNTGELFF | TGTGCCACCAGTGATTTAGGGCAGGGTCTTAACACCGGGGAGCTGTTTTTT
TRBD2 | TRBJ2-1 | - | TRBV19 | CASSSRLAGYNEQFF | TGTGCCAGTAGTTCACGACTAGCGGGGTACAATGAGCAGTTCTTC
- | TRBJ1-2 | - | TRBV6-5 | CASSYSNRNYGYTF | TGTGCCAGCAGTTACTCGAACAGAAACTATGGCTACACCTTC
- | TRBJ1-3 | once | TRBV4-1 | CASSQDRGSGNTIYF | TGCGCCAGCAGCCAAGATCGGGGCTCTGGAAACACCATATATTTT
- | TRBJ1-3 | once | TRBV7-2 | CASAIGGRAGNTIYF | TGTGCCAGTGCTATAGGGGGTCGCGCTGGAAACACCATATATTTT